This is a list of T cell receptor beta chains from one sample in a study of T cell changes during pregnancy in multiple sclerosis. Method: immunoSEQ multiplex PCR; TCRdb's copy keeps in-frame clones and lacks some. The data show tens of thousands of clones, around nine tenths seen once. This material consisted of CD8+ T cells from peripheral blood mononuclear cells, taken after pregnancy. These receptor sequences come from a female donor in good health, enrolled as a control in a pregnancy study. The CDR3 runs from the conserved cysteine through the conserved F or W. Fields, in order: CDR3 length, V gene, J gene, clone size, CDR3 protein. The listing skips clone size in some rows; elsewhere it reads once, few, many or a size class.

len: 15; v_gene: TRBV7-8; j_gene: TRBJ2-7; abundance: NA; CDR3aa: CASSSPTSGGFEQYF
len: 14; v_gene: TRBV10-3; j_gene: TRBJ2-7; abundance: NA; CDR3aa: CAIRPGHFSYEQYF
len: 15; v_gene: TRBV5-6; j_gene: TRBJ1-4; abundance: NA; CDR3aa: CASSMARYTNEKLFF
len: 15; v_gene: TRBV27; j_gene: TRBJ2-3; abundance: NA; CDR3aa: CATSLRTEITDTQYF
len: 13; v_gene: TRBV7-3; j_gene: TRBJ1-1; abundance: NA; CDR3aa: CASSTQQGTEAFF
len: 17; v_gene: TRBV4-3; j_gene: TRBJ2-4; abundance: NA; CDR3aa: CASSQSDTGVVKSIQYF
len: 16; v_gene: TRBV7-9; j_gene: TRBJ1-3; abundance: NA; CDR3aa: CASSQAGTGAGNTIYF
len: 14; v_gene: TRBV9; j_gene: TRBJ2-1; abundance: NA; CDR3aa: CASSLRQGYNEQFF
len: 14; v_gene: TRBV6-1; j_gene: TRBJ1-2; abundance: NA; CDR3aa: CASSEGQVIYGYTF
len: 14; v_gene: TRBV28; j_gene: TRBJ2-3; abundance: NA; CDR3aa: CASSTDSRTDTQYF
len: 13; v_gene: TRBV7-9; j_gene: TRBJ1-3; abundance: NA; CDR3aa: CASRQVGGNTIYF
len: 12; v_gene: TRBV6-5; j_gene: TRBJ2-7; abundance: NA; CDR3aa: CASSSRGYEQYF
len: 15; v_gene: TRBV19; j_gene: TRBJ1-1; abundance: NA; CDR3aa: CASSLQGVMDTEAFF
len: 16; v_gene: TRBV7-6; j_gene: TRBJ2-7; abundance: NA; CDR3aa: CASSSLDRGESYEQYF
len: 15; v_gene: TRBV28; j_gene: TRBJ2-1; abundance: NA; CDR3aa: CASTQGSGSSDEQFF
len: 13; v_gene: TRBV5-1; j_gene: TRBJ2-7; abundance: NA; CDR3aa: CASSRRGAYEQYF
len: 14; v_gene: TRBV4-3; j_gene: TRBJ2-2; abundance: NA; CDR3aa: CASSRTGDTGELFF
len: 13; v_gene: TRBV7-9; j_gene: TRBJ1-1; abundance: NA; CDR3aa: CASSLAPHTEAFF
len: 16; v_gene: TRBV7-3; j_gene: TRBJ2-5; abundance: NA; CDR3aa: CASSSGLAGLGETQYF
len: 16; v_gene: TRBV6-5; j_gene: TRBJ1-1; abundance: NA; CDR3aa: CASSYSGQGANTEAFF
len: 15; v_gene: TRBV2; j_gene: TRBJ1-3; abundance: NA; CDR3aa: CASRELTGSGNTIYF
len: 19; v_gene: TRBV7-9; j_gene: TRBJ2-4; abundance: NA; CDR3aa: CASSDQTGGEWKAKNIQYF
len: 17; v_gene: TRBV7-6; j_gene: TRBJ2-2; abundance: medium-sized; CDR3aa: CASSFFEGGPVTGELFF
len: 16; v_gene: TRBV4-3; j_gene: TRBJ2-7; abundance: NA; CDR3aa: CASSQDSGETSYEQYF
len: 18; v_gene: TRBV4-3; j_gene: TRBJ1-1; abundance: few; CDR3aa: CASSHFPGGRLENTEAFF
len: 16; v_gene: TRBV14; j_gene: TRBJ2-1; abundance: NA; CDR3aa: CASSQDPGDSYNEQFF
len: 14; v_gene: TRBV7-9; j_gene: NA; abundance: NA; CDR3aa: CASSARDRAYEQYF
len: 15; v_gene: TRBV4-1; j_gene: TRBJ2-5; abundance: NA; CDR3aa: CASSQRVAQGETQYF
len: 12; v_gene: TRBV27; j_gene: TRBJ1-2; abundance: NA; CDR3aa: CASSPPGQPYTF
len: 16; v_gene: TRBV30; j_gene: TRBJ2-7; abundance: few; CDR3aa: CAWSVQPGQGAYEQYF
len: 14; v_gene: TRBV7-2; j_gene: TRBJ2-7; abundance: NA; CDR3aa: CASSLGGQGYEQYF
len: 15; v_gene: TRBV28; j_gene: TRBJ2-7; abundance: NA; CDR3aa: CASSLRDTAYDGQYF
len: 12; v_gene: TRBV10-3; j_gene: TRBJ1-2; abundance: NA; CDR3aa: CAISVGGDGYTF
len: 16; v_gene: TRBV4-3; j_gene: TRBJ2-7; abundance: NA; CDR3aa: CASSQDRGAGNYEQYF
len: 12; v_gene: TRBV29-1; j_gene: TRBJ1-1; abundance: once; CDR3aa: CSATDSYTEAFF
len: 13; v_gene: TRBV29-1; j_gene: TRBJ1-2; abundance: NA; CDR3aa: CSVEDQGNYGYTF
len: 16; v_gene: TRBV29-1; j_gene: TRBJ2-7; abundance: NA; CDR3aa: CSVVLAGGPRSYEQYF
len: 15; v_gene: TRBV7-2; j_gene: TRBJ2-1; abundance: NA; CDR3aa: CASSLRLAGDHEQFF
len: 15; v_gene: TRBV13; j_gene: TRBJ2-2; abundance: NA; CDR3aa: CASSLDRATTGELFF
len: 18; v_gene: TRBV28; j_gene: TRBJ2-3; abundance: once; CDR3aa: CASSFSPMVAGGEDTQYF
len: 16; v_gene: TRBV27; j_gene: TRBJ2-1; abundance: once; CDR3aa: CASSRPTSGSGAEQFF
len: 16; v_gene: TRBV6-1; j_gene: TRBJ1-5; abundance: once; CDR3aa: CASSGGQGYSNQPQHF
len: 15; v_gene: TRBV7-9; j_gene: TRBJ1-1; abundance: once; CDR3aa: CASSFVTGGDTEAFF
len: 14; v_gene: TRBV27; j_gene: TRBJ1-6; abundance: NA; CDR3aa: CASSSGQGNSPLHF
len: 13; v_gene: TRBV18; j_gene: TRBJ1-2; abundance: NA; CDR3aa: CASSSTGAYGYTF
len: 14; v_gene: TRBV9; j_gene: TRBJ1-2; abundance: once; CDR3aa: CASSPRDRGYGYTF
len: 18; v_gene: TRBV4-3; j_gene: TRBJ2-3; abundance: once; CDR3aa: CASSQDRGAGGPTDTQYF
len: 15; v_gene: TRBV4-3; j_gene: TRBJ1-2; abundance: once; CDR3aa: CASSQVIGELFGYTF
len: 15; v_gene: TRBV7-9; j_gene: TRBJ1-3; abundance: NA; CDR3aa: CASGPSGTGEVTIYF
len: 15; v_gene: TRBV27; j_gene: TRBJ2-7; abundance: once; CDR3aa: CASSPPGQGAHEQYF